A selection of T cell receptor beta chains follows, all from one sample in a study of T cell repertoires in cytomegalovirus infection. MiXCR, run by TCRdb on the reads, gives a single entry per CDR3 protein. Altogether hundreds of thousands of distinct CDR3 sequences are present, 35% being singletons, with the ten largest covering under 3%. Sample: PBMCs. The receptors were gathered from a human donor in good health (CMV status not recorded). Some clones in this sample may be carry-over from other donors' samples. Both conserved end residues are part of each CDR3. The order of the fields is J gene, V gene, clone size, D gene, CDR3 DNA, CDR3 protein. D genes are given only for firm matches. Size is stated for part of the rows, as once, few or many counts, or as a class when the clone is expanded.

j_gene: TRBJ2-7
v_gene: TRBV11-2
abundance: -
d_gene: -
CDR3nt: TGTGCCAGCAGCCGATCAGACAGACCATCCTACGAGCAGTACTTC
CDR3aa: CASSRSDRPSYEQYF

j_gene: TRBJ1-1
v_gene: TRBV5-4
abundance: -
d_gene: TRBD1
CDR3nt: TGTGCCAGCAGCTACTACAGGGGGCTGAACACTGAAGCTTTCTTT
CDR3aa: CASSYYRGLNTEAFF

j_gene: TRBJ2-7
v_gene: TRBV6-1
abundance: -
d_gene: -
CDR3nt: TGTGCCAGCAGTGACCCCTACGAGCAGTACTTC
CDR3aa: CASSDPYEQYF

j_gene: TRBJ2-2
v_gene: TRBV7-9
abundance: -
d_gene: -
CDR3nt: TGTGCCAGCCCGACCGAGGGCGGGGAGCTGTTTTTT
CDR3aa: CASPTEGGELFF

j_gene: TRBJ2-7
v_gene: TRBV7-9
abundance: -
d_gene: -
CDR3nt: TGTGCCAGCAGCCGTCGACTAGATCAGGAACACGAGCAGTACTTC
CDR3aa: CASSRRLDQEHEQYF

j_gene: TRBJ1-1
v_gene: TRBV10-3
abundance: -
d_gene: -
CDR3nt: TGTGCCGTCCGGGGGTTGGTGAACACTGAAGCTTTCTTT
CDR3aa: CAVRGLVNTEAFF

j_gene: TRBJ1-1
v_gene: TRBV9
abundance: -
d_gene: -
CDR3nt: TGTGCCAGCAGCGCCATATCCGGGACAAAGAACACTGAAGCTTTCTTT
CDR3aa: CASSAISGTKNTEAFF

j_gene: TRBJ2-2
v_gene: TRBV2
abundance: -
d_gene: TRBD2
CDR3nt: TGTGCCAGCCGGTACCTAGCGGGAGAAACCGGGGAGCTGTTTTTT
CDR3aa: CASRYLAGETGELFF

j_gene: TRBJ2-5
v_gene: TRBV6-6
abundance: -
d_gene: TRBD2
CDR3nt: TGTGCCAGCAGCGGAATTCAAGGGAGCGGGAAAGAGACCACGTACTTC
CDR3aa: CASSGIQGSGKETTYF

j_gene: TRBJ1-1
v_gene: TRBV12-5
abundance: few
d_gene: -
CDR3nt: TGTGCTAGTGGTTTGAGAGAACACGGCACTGAAGCTTTCTTT
CDR3aa: CASGLREHGTEAFF

j_gene: TRBJ2-7
v_gene: TRBV18
abundance: -
d_gene: -
CDR3nt: TGTGCCAGCTCACCACCGGTGTCGGGGGAAAGGAACGAGCAGTACTTC
CDR3aa: CASSPPVSGERNEQYF

j_gene: TRBJ1-5
v_gene: TRBV10-3
abundance: few
d_gene: -
CDR3nt: TGTGCCATCAGTGATATGGGGCGCAATCAGCCCCAGCATTTT
CDR3aa: CAISDMGRNQPQHF

j_gene: TRBJ2-1
v_gene: TRBV2
abundance: many
d_gene: -
CDR3nt: TGTGCCAGCAGTGGGCCCTTTAGCGTTGAGCAGTTCTTC
CDR3aa: CASSGPFSVEQFF

j_gene: TRBJ1-1
v_gene: TRBV10-1
abundance: few
d_gene: -
CDR3nt: TGCGCCAGCAGTGAGAGGAGGGGAGGTAACACTGAAGCTTTCTTT
CDR3aa: CASSERRGGNTEAFF

j_gene: TRBJ2-7
v_gene: TRBV7-9
abundance: few
d_gene: -
CDR3nt: TGTGCCAGCAGCTTCCCTCCGGCAGGGGCGACCTACGAGCAGTACTTC
CDR3aa: CASSFPPAGATYEQYF

j_gene: TRBJ1-1
v_gene: TRBV28
abundance: few
d_gene: -
CDR3nt: TGTGCCAGCAGTTTGATGATCCAGAACACTGAAGCTTTCTTT
CDR3aa: CASSLMIQNTEAFF

j_gene: TRBJ1-5
v_gene: TRBV15
abundance: -
d_gene: -
CDR3nt: TGTGCCACCAGCAGAGATCGGGATTATCAGCCCCAGCATTTT
CDR3aa: CATSRDRDYQPQHF

j_gene: TRBJ2-2
v_gene: TRBV29-1
abundance: few
d_gene: -
CDR3nt: TGCAGCGTTGACAGGGCCGGGGAGCTGTTTTTT
CDR3aa: CSVDRAGELFF

j_gene: TRBJ2-3
v_gene: TRBV7-8
abundance: -
d_gene: TRBD2
CDR3nt: TGTGCCAGCAGCACACTAGCGGTTAGCACAGATACGCAGTATTTT
CDR3aa: CASSTLAVSTDTQYF

j_gene: TRBJ2-5
v_gene: TRBV28
abundance: few
d_gene: TRBD2
CDR3nt: TGTGCCAGCAGTCTGAACTTAGCGGGAGAAGAGACCCAGTACTTC
CDR3aa: CASSLNLAGEETQYF

j_gene: TRBJ1-6
v_gene: TRBV7-6
abundance: few
d_gene: -
CDR3nt: TGTGCCAGCAGCTTACGCGGGGGCTCGGATTCACCCCTCCACTTT
CDR3aa: CASSLRGGSDSPLHF

j_gene: TRBJ1-1
v_gene: TRBV7-8
abundance: few
d_gene: -
CDR3nt: TGTGCCAGCAGCTTGTACCCCCGGGCCCCGGGGGGTGAAGCTTTCTTT
CDR3aa: CASSLYPRAPGGEAFF

j_gene: TRBJ2-1
v_gene: TRBV19
abundance: many
d_gene: -
CDR3nt: TGTGCCAGTAGTCTCCGCTCCTACAATGAGCAGTTCTTC
CDR3aa: CASSLRSYNEQFF

j_gene: TRBJ2-5
v_gene: TRBV5-1
abundance: -
d_gene: -
CDR3nt: TGCGCCAGCAGCAAACGACAGCAAGAGACCCAGTACTTC
CDR3aa: CASSKRQQETQYF

j_gene: TRBJ1-2
v_gene: TRBV7-2
abundance: many
d_gene: -
CDR3nt: TGTGCCAGCAGCTTGGCCTGGGCTAGGGGCTACACCTTC
CDR3aa: CASSLAWARGYTF

j_gene: TRBJ2-3
v_gene: TRBV7-6
abundance: few
d_gene: -
CDR3nt: TGTGCCAGCAGCGGCAGGGAATGGGATACGCAGTATTTT
CDR3aa: CASSGREWDTQYF

j_gene: TRBJ2-1
v_gene: TRBV10-3
abundance: -
d_gene: -
CDR3nt: TGTGCCATCAGGGAAAGCTCCTACAATGAGCAGTTCTTC
CDR3aa: CAIRESSYNEQFF

j_gene: TRBJ2-2
v_gene: TRBV28
abundance: -
d_gene: -
CDR3nt: TGTGCCAGCAGTTCAACGGGGATAGGCACCGGGGAGCTGTTTTTT
CDR3aa: CASSSTGIGTGELFF

j_gene: TRBJ2-5
v_gene: TRBV5-4
abundance: few
d_gene: -
CDR3nt: TGTGCCAGCAGCTCCAGGGAGGAGACCCAGTACTTC
CDR3aa: CASSSREETQYF

j_gene: TRBJ1-1
v_gene: TRBV2
abundance: many
d_gene: -
CDR3nt: TGTGCCAGCAGCGAGGGAGCGAACACTGAAGCTTTCTTT
CDR3aa: CASSEGANTEAFF

j_gene: TRBJ1-1
v_gene: TRBV20-1
abundance: -
d_gene: TRBD1
CDR3nt: TGCAGTGCTTGGACAGGGGCCATATTGAACACTGAAGCTTTCTTT
CDR3aa: CSAWTGAILNTEAFF